This TCR beta chain was captured by sequencing in a study of T cells in localized non-small cell lung cancer. Using immunoSEQ multiplex PCR, the repertoire was profiled, and TCRdb retains in-frame clones only, with some absent. This sample has around 55,000 clones, with approximately 86% found just once. The germline V gene encodes CDR1 MGHRA and CDR2 YSYEKL. The CDR3 is 15 amino acids. V lost 2 bases and J 0 bases, leaving 8 bases between the germline ends. This clone was seen a handful of times. What it binds is not known. Study findings and constraints: Maximal T cell clonality occurred in uninvolved adjacent lung, with tumor ranking below it. Appearing in adjacent lung were a median roughly 57 of the top 100 tumor clones. With higher T cell density in blood came longer overall survival. Analysis by sequencing included only one tumor region, so heterogeneity remains possible.

V usage is TRBV4-1 and J usage is TRBJ1-5; D is possibly TRBD1 (5 bases). The receptor comes from a female donor with stage II lung adenocarcinoma. The sample consisted of PBMCs, taken before any cancer treatment. The CDR3 DNA reads TGCGCCAGCAGCCAACGGACACTTAGCAATCAGCCCCAGCATTTT. This translates into CASSQRTLSNQPQHF.